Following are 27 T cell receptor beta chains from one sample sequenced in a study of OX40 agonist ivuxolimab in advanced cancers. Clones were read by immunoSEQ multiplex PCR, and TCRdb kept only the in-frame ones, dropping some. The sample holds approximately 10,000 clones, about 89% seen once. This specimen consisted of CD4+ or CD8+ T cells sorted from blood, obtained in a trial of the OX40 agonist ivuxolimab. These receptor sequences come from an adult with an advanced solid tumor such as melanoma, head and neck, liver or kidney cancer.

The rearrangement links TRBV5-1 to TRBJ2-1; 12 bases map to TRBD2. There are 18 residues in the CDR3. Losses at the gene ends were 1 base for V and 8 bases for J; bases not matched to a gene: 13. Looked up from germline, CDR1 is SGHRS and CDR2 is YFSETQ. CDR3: CASSLTLAGGLLGYEQFF. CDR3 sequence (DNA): TGCGCCAGCAGCTTGACCCTAGCGGGAGGGCTTTTGGGCTATGAGCAGTTCTTC.

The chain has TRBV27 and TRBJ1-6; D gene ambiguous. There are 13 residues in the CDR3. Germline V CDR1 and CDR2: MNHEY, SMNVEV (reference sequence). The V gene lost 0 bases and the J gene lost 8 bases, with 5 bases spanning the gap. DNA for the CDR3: TGTGCCAGCAGTTTATCGTTATATTCACCCCTCCACTTT. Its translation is CASSLSLYSPLHF.

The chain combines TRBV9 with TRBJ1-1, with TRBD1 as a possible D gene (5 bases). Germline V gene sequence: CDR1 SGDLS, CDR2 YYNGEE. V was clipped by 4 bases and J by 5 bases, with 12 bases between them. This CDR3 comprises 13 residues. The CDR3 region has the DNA TGTGCCAGCAGCCCGGGGGGTTGGACTGAAGCTTTCTTT. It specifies CASSPGGWTEAFF.

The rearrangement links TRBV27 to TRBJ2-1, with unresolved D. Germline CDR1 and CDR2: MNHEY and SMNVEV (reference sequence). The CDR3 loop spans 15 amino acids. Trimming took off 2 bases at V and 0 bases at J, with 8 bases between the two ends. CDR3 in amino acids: CASSLQYLSYNEQFF. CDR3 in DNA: TGTGCCAGCAGTTTACAGTACCTCTCCTACAATGAGCAGTTCTTC.

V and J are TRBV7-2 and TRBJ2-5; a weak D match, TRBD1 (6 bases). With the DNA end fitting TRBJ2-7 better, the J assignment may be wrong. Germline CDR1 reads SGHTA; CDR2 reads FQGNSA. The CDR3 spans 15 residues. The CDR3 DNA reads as TGTGCCAGCAGCTTAAGGACAGTGGTTTCCTACGAGCAGTACTTC. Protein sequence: CASSLRTVVSYEQYF.

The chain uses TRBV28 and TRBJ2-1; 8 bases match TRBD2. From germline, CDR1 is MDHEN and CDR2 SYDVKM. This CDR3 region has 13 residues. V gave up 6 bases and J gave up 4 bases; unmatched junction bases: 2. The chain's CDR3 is CASRREGYNEQFF. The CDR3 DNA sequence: TGTGCCAGCAGACGGGAGGGGTACAATGAGCAGTTCTTC.

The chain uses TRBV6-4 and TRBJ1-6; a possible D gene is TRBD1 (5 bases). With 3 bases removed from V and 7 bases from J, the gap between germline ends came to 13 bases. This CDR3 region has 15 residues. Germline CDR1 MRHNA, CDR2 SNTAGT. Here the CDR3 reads CASSDSDGDNSPLHF. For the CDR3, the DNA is TGTGCCAGCAGTGATTCTGATGGGGACAATTCACCCCTCCACTTT.

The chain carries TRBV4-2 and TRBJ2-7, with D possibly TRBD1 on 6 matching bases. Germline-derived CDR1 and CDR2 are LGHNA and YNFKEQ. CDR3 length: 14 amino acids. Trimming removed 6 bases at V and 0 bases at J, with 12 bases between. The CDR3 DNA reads TGTGCCAGCAGTAATGCAGGGGCCTCCTACGAGCAGTACTTC. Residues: CASSNAGASYEQYF.

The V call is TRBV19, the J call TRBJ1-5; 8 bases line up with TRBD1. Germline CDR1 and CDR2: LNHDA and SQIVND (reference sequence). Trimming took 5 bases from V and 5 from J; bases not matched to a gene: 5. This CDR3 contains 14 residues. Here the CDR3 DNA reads TGTGCCAGTAGTTCAGGACAGGGCTATCAGCCCCAGCATTTT. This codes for CASSSGQGYQPQHF. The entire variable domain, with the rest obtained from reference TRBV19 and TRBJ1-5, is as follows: DGGITQSPKYLFRKEGQNVTLSCEQNLNHDAMYWYRQDPGQGLRLIYYSQIVNDFQKGDIAEGYSVSREKKESFPLTVTSAQKNPTAFYLCASSSGQGYQPQHFGDGTRLSIL.

The DNA of the CDR3 is TGTGCCAGCAGCCAACTAGACAAGAACACTGAAGCTTTCTTT. It codes for CASSQLDKNTEAFF. This chain connects TRBV7-9 to TRBJ1-1; D ambiguous. The CDR3 is 14 residues long. Trimming pared 5 bases from V and 1 base from J, leaving 11 bases between. Germline CDR1 is SEHNR and CDR2 is FQNEAQ (reference sequence).

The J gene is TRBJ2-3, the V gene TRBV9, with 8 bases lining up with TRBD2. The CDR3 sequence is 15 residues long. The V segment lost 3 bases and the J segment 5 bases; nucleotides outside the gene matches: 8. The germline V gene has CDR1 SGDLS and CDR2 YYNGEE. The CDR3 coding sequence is TGTGCCAGCAGCGCCAGTGGGCTAGCGGGAGATACGCAGTATTTT. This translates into CASSASGLAGDTQYF.

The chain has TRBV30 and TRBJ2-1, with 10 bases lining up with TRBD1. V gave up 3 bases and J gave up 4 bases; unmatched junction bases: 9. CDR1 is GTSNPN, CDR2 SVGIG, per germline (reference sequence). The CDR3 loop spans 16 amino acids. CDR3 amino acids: CAWSYLPGQGYNEQFF. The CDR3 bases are TGTGCCTGGAGCTATCTACCGGGACAGGGGTACAATGAGCAGTTCTTC.

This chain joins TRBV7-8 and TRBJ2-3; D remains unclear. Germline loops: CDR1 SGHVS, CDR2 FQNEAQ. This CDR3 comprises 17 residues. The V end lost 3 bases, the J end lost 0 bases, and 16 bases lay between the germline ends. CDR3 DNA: TGTGCCAGCAGCTTGGATGCGCGGCGCCGGAGCACAGATACGCAGTATTTT. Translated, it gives CASSLDARRRSTDTQYF.

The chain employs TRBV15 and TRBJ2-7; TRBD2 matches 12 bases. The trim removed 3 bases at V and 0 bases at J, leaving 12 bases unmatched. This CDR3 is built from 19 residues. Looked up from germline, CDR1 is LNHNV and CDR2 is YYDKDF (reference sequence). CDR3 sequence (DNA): TGTGCCACCAGCAGTTCACTAGCGGGAGGCCTCCTCTCCTCCTACGAGCAGTACTTC. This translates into CATSSSLAGGLLSSYEQYF.

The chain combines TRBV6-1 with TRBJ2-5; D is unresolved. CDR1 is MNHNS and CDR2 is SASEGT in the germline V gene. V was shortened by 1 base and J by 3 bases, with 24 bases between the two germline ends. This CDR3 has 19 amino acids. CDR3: CASSEDSRLAARWEETQYF. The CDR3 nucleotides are TGTGCCAGCAGTGAAGATAGTAGGCTGGCGGCGAGGTGGGAAGAGACCCAGTACTTC.

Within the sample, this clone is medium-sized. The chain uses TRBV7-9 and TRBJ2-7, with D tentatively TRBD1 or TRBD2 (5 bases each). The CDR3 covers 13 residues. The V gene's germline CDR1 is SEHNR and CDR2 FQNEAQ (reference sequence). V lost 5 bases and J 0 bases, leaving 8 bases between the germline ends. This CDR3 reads CASSPGASYEQYF. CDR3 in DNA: TGTGCCAGCAGCCCCGGGGCCTCCTACGAGCAGTACTTC.

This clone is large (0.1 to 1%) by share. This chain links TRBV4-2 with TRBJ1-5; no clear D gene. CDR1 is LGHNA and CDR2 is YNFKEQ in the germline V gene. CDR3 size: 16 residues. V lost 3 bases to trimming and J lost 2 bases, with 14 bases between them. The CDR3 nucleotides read TGTGCCAGCAGCCAGTTCGCCCAAGCGGGCAATCAGCCCCAGCATTTT. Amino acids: CASSQFAQAGNQPQHF.

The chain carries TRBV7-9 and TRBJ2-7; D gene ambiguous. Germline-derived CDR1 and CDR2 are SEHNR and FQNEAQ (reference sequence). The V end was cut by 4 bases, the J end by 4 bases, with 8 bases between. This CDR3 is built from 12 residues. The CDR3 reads CASSSTEYEQYF. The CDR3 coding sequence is TGTGCCAGCAGCTCCACAGAGTACGAGCAGTACTTC.

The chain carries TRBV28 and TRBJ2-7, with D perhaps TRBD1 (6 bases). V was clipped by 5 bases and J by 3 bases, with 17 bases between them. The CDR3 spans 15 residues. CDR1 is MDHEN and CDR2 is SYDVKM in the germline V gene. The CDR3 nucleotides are TGTGCCAGCAGTCCCCTGTTACAGGGACACTACGAGCAGTACTTC. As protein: CASSPLLQGHYEQYF.

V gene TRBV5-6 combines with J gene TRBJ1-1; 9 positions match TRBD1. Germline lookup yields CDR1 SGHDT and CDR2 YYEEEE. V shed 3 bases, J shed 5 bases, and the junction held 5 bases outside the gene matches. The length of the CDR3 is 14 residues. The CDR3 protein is CASSSTGGWTEAFF. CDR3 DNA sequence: TGTGCCAGCAGCTCAACAGGGGGCTGGACTGAAGCTTTCTTT.

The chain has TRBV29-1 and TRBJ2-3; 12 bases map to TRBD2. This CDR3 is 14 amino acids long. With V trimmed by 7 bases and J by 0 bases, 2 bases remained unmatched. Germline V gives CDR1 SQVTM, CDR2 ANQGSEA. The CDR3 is CSGGLAGSTDTQYF. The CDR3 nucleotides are TGCAGCGGTGGACTAGCGGGAAGCACAGATACGCAGTATTTT.

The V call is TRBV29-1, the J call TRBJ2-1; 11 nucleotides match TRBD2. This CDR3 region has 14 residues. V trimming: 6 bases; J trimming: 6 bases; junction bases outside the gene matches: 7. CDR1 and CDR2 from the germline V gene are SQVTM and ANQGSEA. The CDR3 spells CSVSGLAGFNEQFF. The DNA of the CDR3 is TGCAGCGTGTCAGGACTAGCGGGTTTCAATGAGCAGTTCTTC.

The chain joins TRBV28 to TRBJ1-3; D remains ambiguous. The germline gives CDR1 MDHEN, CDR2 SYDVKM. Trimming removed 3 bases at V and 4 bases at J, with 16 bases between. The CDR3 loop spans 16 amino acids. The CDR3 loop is CASSLANRGRGNTIYF. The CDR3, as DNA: TGTGCCAGCAGTTTGGCCAACCGAGGTCGGGGAAACACCATATATTTT.

In nucleotides, the CDR3 is TGTGCCAGTAGTATCACCCGGACAGGCTTGGGTCAGCCCCAGCATTTT. It is translated as CASSITRTGLGQPQHF. The V call is TRBV19, the J call TRBJ1-5; 7 nucleotides align to TRBD1. J was trimmed by 6 bases and V by 3 bases; bases with no gene match: 11. CDR1 LNHDA and CDR2 SQIVND come from the germline V gene (reference sequence). The CDR3 runs to 16 residues.

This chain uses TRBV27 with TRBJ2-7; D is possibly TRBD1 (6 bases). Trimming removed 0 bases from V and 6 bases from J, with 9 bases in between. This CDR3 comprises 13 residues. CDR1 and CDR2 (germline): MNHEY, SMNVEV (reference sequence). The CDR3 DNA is TGTGCCAGCAGTTTATCGGCAGGGGCCGAGCAGTACTTC. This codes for CASSLSAGAEQYF.

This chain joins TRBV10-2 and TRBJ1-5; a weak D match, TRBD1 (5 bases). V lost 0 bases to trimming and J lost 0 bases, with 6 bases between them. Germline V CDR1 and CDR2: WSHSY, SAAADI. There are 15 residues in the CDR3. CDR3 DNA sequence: TGCGCCAGCAGTGAGTCGGGGGGTAGCAATCAGCCCCAGCATTTT. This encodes CASSESGGSNQPQHF.

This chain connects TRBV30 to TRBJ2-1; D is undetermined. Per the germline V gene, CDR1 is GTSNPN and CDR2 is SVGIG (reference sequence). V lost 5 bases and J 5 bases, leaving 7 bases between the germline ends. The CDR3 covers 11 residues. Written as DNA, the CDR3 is TGTGCCTGGCACCAGGACAATGAGCAGTTCTTC. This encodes CAWHQDNEQFF. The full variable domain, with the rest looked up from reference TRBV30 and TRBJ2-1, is SQTIHQWPATLVQPVGSPLSLECTVEGTSNPNLYWYRQAAGRGLQLLFYSVGIGQISSEVPQNLSASRPQDRQFILSSKKLLLSDSGFYLCAWHQDNEQFFGPGTRLTVL.